This T cell receptor beta chain was observed in a study of blood T cell repertoires in COVID-19. Study summary: Some COVID-19 samples were acute and others convalescent; all came from the United States, Italy and Spain. PBMCs, B-cell-depleted T cells, or T cells provided the cDNA or gDNA that made up the material.

Germline CDR1 is SGHTS and CDR2 is YDEGEE. Deletions cut 4 bases from V and 5 bases from J, with 13 bases between. CDR3 length: 14 amino acids. In the study's own analysis: Amplification with reference gene primers provided the estimates of nucleated cell counts. Clones were sequenced by immunoSEQ multiplex PCR, and TCRdb holds only the in-frame ones, with some missing. That table gives V, J and clone size, and the DNA gave D and trimming. There are tens of thousands of clones in the sample; around 84% occur only once, and less than 10% lies in the top ten. The sample consisted of peripheral blood. V usage is TRBV5-8 and J usage is TRBJ1-3, with a weak D call TRBD1 (5 bases). The TCR originated in a human donor in a cohort sampled during active COVID-19. This CDR3 reads CASSVGVGRNTIYF. The CDR3 DNA sequence: TGTGCCAGCAGCGTAGGGGTTGGTCGAAACACCATATATTTT.